The clone carrying this T cell receptor (beta chain) was seen just once. Its matching antigen is unknown. Trimming took off 6 bases at V and 4 bases at J, with 15 bases between the two ends. This CDR3 region has 14 residues. The germline gives CDR1 LGHNA, CDR2 YSLEER. These data originate in a study of T cell responses to AZD1222 COVID-19 vaccine. This table comes from immunoSEQ multiplex PCR, and its TCRdb copy is limited to in-frame clones, with some not included. The table includes more than 140,000 clones, 70% to 90% detected once. General observations from the study: Repertoires were sampled only after the peak T cell response. Regions 160-218 and 743-854 held dominance among vaccine-associated CD4 TCRs, which spanned spike. Spike-specific TCR breadth and depth grew following two AZD1222 doses.

The sequences come from peripheral blood, collected on day 0 of MenACWY control vaccination. This sequence joins TRBV4-3 and TRBJ1-2; tentative D call: TRBD1 (6 bases). The sequence was collected from an adult in good health. The DNA of the CDR3 is TGCGCCAGCAGACCAGACAGGCTTGGCTATGGCTACACCTTC. Its translation: CASRPDRLGYGYTF.